This entry features one T cell receptor beta chain sequence. Its antigen is undetermined. This sample stems from a study of cytomegalovirus exposure and HLA in healthy donors. Study results and limitations: Many donors carried some public TCRs, although rarity characterized most TCR sequences. The tendency of first-cohort TCR clusters to co-occur in the approximately 120 validation repertoires was identified by a subsequent analysis.

In germline, CDR1 is LNHDA, CDR2 SQIVND (reference sequence). V was cut by 5 bases and J by 1 base, with 11 bases left in between. The CDR3 runs to 14 residues. Profiling relied on immunoSEQ multiplex PCR, and the TCRdb table lists in-frame clones only, not all of them. Seen here are tens of thousands of clones, around nine tenths observed once, and the top ten hold 0.85% to 1.2%. This clonotype was sampled from a man aged 18 to 35 in good health and CMV-seronegative. The sample was PBMCs. V gene TRBV19 combines with J gene TRBJ1-1; no reliable D call. As DNA, the CDR3 is TGTGCCAGTAGTTACCAGCGGAAGAACACTGAAGCTTTCTTT. Its protein product is CASSYQRKNTEAFF.